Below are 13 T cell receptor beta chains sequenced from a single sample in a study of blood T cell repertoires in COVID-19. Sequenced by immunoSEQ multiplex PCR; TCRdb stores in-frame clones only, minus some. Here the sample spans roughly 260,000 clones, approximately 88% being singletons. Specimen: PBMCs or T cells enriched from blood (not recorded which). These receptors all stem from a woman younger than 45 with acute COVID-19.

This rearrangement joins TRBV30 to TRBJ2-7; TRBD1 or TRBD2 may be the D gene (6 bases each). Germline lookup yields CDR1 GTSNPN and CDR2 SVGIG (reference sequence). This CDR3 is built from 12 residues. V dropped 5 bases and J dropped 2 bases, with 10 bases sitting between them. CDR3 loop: CAWGGPTYEQYF. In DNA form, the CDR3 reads TGTGCCTGGGGGGGGCCGACCTACGAGCAGTACTTC.

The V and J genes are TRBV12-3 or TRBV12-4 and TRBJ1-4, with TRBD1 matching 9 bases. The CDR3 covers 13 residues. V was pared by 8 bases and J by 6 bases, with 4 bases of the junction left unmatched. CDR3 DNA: TGTGCCAGCCGACAGGGGGACGATGAAAAACTGTTTTTT. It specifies CASRQGDDEKLFF.

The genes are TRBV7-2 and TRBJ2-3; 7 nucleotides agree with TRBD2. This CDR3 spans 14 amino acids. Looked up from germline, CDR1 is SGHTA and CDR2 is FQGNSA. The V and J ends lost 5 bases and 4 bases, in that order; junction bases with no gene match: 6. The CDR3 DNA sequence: TGTGCCAGCAGCCAACGGGCGGGGGCAGATACGCAGTATTTT. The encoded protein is CASSQRAGADTQYF.

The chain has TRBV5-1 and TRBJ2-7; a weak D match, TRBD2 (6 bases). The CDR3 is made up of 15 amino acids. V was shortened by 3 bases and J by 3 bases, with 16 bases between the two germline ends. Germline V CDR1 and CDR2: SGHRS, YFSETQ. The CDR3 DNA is TGCGCCAGCAGCTCGGTTGCGGGGACCCTCTACGAGCAGTACTTC. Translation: CASSSVAGTLYEQYF.

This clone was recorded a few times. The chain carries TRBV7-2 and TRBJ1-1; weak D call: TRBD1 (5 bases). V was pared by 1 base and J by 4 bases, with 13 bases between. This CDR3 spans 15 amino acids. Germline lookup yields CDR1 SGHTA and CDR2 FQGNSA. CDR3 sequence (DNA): TGTGCCAGCAGCTTAGTCGGGGGGATCGGCACTGAAGCTTTCTTT. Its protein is CASSLVGGIGTEAFF.

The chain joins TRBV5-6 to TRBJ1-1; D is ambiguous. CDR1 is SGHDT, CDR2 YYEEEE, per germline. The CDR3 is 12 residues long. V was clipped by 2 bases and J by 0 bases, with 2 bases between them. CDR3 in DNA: TGTGCCAGCAGCTTCGTGAACACTGAAGCTTTCTTT. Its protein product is CASSFVNTEAFF.

The CDR3 bases are TGTGCCAGCACCGACGGGGGGGAACTGTTTTTT. Its translation: CASTDGGELFF. The chain is built from TRBV6-5 and TRBJ1-4; tentative D call: TRBD1 (5 bases). CDR1 and CDR2 (germline): MNHEY, SVGAGI. With 7 bases removed from V and 12 bases from J, the gap between germline ends came to 12 bases. CDR3 length equals 11 residues.

CDR3 loop: CASSPGGGGQGTQYF. The CDR3 nucleotides read TGTGCCAGCAGCCCGGGGGGCGGGGGGCAGGGGACCCAGTACTTC. This chain links TRBV5-4 with TRBJ2-5, with 8 bases lining up with TRBD2. Per germline, CDR1 SGHNT and CDR2 YYREEE (reference sequence). The CDR3 length is 15 residues. Unmatched junction bases numbered 12, after V lost 4 bases and J lost 7 bases. Together with reference TRBV5-4 and TRBJ2-5, the CDR3 gives the full variable domain: ETGVTQSPTHLIKTRGQQVTLRCSSQSGHNTVSWYQQALGQGPQFIFQYYREEENGRGNFPPRFSGLQFPNYSSELNVNALELDDSALYLCASSPGGGGQGTQYFGPGTRLLVL.

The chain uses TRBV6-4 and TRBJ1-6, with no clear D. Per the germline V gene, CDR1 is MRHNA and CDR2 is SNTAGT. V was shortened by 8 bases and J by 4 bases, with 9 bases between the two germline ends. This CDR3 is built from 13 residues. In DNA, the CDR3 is TGTGCCAGCCGGACTGGGTATAATTCACCCCTCCACTTT. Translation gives CASRTGYNSPLHF.

The CDR3 here is CASSPEVAGDTGELFF. The CDR3 DNA reads TGTGCCAGCAGCCCGGAGGTAGCGGGAGACACCGGGGAGCTGTTTTTT. The chain recombines TRBV11-1 with TRBJ2-2; 9 bases are a match to TRBD2. The CDR3 runs 16 residues. Germline V gives CDR1 SGHAT, CDR2 FQDESV (reference sequence). Trimming cost V 5 bases and J 3 bases; bases outside gene matches: 7.

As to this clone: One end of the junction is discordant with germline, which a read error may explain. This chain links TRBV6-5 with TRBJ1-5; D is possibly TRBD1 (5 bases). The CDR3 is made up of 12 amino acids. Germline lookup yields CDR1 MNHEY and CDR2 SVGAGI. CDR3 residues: CASGQGSQPQHF. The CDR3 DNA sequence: TGCGCAAGCGGGCAGGGAAGTCAGCCCCAGCATTTT.

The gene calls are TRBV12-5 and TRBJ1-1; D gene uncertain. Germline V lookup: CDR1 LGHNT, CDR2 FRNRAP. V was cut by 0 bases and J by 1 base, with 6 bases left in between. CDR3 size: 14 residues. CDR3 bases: TGTGCTAGTGGTTTGGTCGAGTCGAACACTGAAGCTTTCTTT. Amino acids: CASGLVESNTEAFF.

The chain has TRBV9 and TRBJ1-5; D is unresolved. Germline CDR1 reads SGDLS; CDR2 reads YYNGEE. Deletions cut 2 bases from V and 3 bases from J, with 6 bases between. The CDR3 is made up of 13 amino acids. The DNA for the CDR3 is TGTGCCAGCAGCGTCGGTTACAATCAGCCCCAGCATTTT. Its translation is CASSVGYNQPQHF.